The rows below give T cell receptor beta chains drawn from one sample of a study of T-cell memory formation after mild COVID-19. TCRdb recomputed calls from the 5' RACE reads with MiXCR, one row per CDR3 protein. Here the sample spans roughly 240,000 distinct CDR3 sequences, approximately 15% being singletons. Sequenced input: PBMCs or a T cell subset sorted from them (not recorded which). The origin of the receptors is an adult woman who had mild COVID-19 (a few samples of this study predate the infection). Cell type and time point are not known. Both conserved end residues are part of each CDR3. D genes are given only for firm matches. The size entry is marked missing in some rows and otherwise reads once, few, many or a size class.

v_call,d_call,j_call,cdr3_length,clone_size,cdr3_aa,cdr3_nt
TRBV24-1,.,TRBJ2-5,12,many,CATSAAEETQYF,TGTGCCACCAGTGCCGCGGAGGAGACCCAGTACTTC
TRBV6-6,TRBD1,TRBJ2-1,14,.,CASTSGQGGREQFF,TGTGCCAGCACCTCGGGACAGGGAGGAAGGGAGCAGTTCTTC
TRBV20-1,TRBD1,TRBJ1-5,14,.,CSARSGQRSQPQHF,TGCAGTGCTAGATCGGGACAGCGCAGCCAGCCCCAGCATTTT
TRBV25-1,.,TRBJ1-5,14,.,CASSAQGRNQPQHF,TGTGCCAGCAGTGCACAGGGAAGGAATCAGCCCCAGCATTTT
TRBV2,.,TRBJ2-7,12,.,CASTYSSYEQYF,TGTGCCAGCACCTACAGCTCCTACGAGCAGTACTTC
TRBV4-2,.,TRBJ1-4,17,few,CASSHSGSGRPNEKLFF,TGTGCCAGCAGCCACAGCGGGTCGGGCAGGCCCAATGAAAAACTGTTTTTT
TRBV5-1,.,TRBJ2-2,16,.,CASSLPGARNTGELFF,TGCGCCAGCAGCTTGCCGGGGGCCAGGAACACCGGGGAGCTGTTTTTT
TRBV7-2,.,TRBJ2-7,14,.,CASSFGEGSYEQYF,TGTGCCAGCAGCTTCGGCGAGGGGAGCTACGAGCAGTACTTC
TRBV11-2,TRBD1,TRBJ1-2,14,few,CASSSQGAGYGYTF,TGTGCCAGCAGCTCCCAGGGGGCTGGATATGGCTACACCTTC
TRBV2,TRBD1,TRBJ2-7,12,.,CASNRGNYEQYF,TGTGCTTCAAACAGGGGCAACTACGAGCAGTACTTC
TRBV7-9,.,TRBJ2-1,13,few,CAFPGAAYNEQFF,TGTGCCTTTCCGGGGGCAGCCTACAATGAGCAGTTCTTC
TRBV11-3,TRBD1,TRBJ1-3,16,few,CASSAWTGVFGNTIYF,TGTGCCAGCAGCGCCTGGACAGGGGTGTTTGGAAACACCATATATTTT
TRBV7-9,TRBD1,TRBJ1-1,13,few,CASRADRGTEAFF,TGTGCCAGCAGGGCTGACAGGGGCACTGAAGCTTTCTTT
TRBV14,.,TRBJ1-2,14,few,CASSRPGQRYGYTF,TGTGCCAGCAGCCGTCCGGGACAAAGATATGGCTACACCTTC
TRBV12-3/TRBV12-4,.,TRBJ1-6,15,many,CASSLEGGFDSPLHF,TGTGCCAGCAGTCTAGAGGGCGGCTTTGATTCACCCCTCCACTTT
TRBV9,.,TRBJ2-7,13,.,CASSPRAGYEQYF,TGTGCCAGCAGCCCAAGGGCGGGTTACGAGCAGTACTTC
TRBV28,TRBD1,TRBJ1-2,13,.,CASYKGTGYGYTF,TGTGCCAGCTACAAAGGGACAGGCTATGGCTACACCTTC
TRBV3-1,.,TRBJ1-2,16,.,CASSPLGMTGAYGYTF,TGTGCCAGCAGCCCCCTAGGGATGACAGGCGCCTATGGCTACACCTTC
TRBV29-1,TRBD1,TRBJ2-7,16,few,CSVERWQGARWDEQYF,TGCAGCGTTGAAAGGTGGCAGGGGGCTCGATGGGACGAGCAGTACTTC
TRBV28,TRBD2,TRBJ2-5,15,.,CASSFIGGRKETQYF,TGTGCCAGCAGTTTTATCGGCGGGAGGAAAGAGACCCAGTACTTC
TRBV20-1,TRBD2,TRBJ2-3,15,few,CSATTAGGNTDTQYF,TGCAGTGCAACGACGGCGGGGGGGAACACAGATACGCAGTATTTT
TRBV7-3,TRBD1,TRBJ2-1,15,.,CASSLGQGASNEQFF,TGTGCCAGCAGCCTGGGACAGGGGGCGAGCAATGAGCAGTTCTTC
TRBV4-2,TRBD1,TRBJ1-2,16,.,CASSQETGTGLDGYTF,TGTGCCAGCAGCCAAGAGACAGGGACCGGCCTGGATGGCTACACCTTC
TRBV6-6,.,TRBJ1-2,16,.,CASSYGGQITAVGYTF,TGTGCCAGCAGTTATGGGGGACAAATTACGGCTGTTGGCTACACCTTC
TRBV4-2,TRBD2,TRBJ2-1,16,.,CASSQAGTSGNNEQFF,TGTGCCAGCAGCCAAGCCGGGACTAGCGGTAACAATGAGCAGTTCTTC
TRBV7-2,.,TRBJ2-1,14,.,CASSLGPLGNEQFF,TGTGCCAGCAGCTTAGGGCCCCTAGGAAATGAGCAGTTCTTC
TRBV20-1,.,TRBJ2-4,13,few,CSAKGSGAHIQYF,TGCAGTGCTAAGGGGAGTGGCGCACACATTCAGTACTTC
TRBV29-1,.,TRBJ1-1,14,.,CSVAQGTLNTEAFF,TGCAGCGTTGCTCAGGGGACCTTAAACACTGAAGCTTTCTTT
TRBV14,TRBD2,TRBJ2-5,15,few,CASSQVLAGGETQYF,TGTGCCAGCAGCCAAGTTCTAGCGGGAGGCGAGACCCAGTACTTC
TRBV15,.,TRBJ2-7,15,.,CATSRRTGSRDEQYF,TGTGCCACCAGCAGGAGGACTGGGTCTAGGGACGAGCAGTACTTC
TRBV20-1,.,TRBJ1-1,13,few,CSAGGTPNTEAFF,TGCAGTGCTGGGGGTACCCCGAACACTGAAGCTTTCTTT
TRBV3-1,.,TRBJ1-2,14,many,CASSQVGGHNGYTF,TGTGCCAGCAGCCAAGTTGGGGGGCATAATGGCTACACCTTC
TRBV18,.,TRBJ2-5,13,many,CASSPGTQETQYF,TGTGCCAGCTCACCTGGGACCCAAGAGACCCAGTACTTC
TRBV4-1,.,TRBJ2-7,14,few,CASSQTEQVRPQYF,TGCGCCAGCAGCCAGACTGAACAGGTTCGACCTCAGTACTTC
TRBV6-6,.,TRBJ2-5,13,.,CATLSAFQETQYF,TGTGCCACCCTGTCTGCTTTCCAAGAGACCCAGTACTTC
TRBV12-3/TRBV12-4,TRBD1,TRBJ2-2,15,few,CASSYRGQNTGELFF,TGTGCCAGCAGTTACAGGGGACAAAACACCGGGGAGCTGTTTTTT
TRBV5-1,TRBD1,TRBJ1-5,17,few,CASSSLFVRTGNQPQHF,TGCGCCAGCAGCTCCCTATTCGTAAGGACAGGGAATCAGCCCCAGCATTTT
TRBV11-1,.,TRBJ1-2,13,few,CASSPAGLYGYTF,TGTGCCAGCAGCCCTGCGGGACTCTATGGCTACACCTTC
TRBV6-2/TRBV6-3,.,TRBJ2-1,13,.,CASSYPLRNEQFF,TGTGCCAGCAGTTACCCTCTCAGGAATGAGCAGTTCTTC
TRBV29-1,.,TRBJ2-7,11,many,CSVAPGGEQYF,TGCAGCGTTGCCCCCGGGGGCGAGCAGTACTTC